The entry that follows covers one T cell receptor (beta chain) sequence. Its target is not known. This CDR3 has 16 amino acids. Trimming shortened V by 5 bases and J by 6 bases, and 20 bases separated the two germline ends. CDR1 is MDHEN and CDR2 is SYDVKM in the germline V gene. These data are taken from a study of beta chain features in type 1 diabetes. Study results and limitations: Shorter TCRB CDR3s, moderately but significantly so, were found in Type 1 diabetes patients in all four CD4+ subsets.

All of the isolated RNA was reverse transcribed, so expressed TCRB transcripts were sequenced. Profiling relied on immunoSEQ multiplex PCR, and the TCRdb table lists in-frame clones only, not all of them. The sample contains 130,000 to 150,000 clones, 9.2% of which appear only once. The chain is built from TRBV28 and TRBJ1-5; D is perhaps TRBD1 (5 bases). The sequencing input was central memory CD4+ T cells from blood. This clonotype originated in a young man in good health. DNA for the CDR3: TGTGCCAGCAGTACACGGTGGGGGGTCCCCGGTCAGCCCCAGCATTTT. This translates into CASSTRWGVPGQPQHF.